This TCR beta chain appears in the sequencing data of a study of T cell responses to AZD1222 COVID-19 vaccine. The study's findings and limits: The donors showed a predominance of white British ancestry and of females, with possible underestimation of clonal diversity. Variant regions that are unmutated are reportedly the target of nearly half of spike-specific TCRs. Spike as a whole was targeted by vaccine-associated CD4 TCRs, dominant at 160-218 and 743-854.

Comments on this clone: The antigen remains unidentified.

Sequencing used immunoSEQ multiplex PCR; TCRdb keeps in-frame clones, though not all of them. The profile covers approximately 100,000 clones, with around 85% appearing a single time and over 3.5% taken by the ten largest. The CDR3 is 20 amino acids. The V and J ends lost 0 bases and 3 bases respectively, with 27 bases between them. Germline CDR1 and CDR2: SGHVS and FQNEAQ. The sequence was collected from an adult who received the AZD1222 COVID-19 vaccine. Specimen: peripheral blood, collected 28 days after the second AZD1222 dose. The chain links TRBV7-8 to TRBJ2-7; D is perhaps TRBD1 (6 bases). CDR3 sequence reads: CASSLAKVSVGQTLYYEQYF. CDR3 DNA sequence: TGTGCCAGCAGCTTAGCAAAGGTTTCGGTCGGACAGACCCTGTACTACGAGCAGTACTTC.